The 30 T cell receptor beta chains reported below all come from one sample, sequenced in a study of T cells in Graves' hyperthyroidism and ophthalmopathy. RNA transcripts provided the source from which TCR beta CDR3 regions were amplified. Using the HTBI primer set, a first-round RT-PCR was run on the TCR CDR3. One entry per CDR3 protein results from TCRdb running MiXCR on the multiplex PCR reads. The sample shows hundreds of thousands of distinct CDR3 sequences, approximately 14% of them seen only once. Input material: blood. The receptor set was obtained from a woman aged 18-30 years with Graves' hyperthyroidism.

The chain couples TRBV28 to TRBJ1-5; D is uncertain. The germline V gene encodes CDR1 MDHEN and CDR2 SYDVKM. V shed 4 bases and J shed 4 bases, with 14 bases lying between them. The CDR3 sequence is 15 residues long. The CDR3 loop reads CASSYQPGINQPQHF. Written as DNA, the CDR3 is TGTGCCAGCAGTTATCAGCCCGGCATAAATCAGCCCCAGCATTTT. The full variable domain, completed using reference TRBV28 and TRBJ1-5, is DVKVTQSSRYLVKRTGEKVFLECVQDMDHENMFWYRQDPGLGLRLIYFSYDVKMKEKGDIPEGYSVSREKKERFSLILESASTNQTSMYLCASSYQPGINQPQHFGDGTRLSIL.

The sample holds a few counts of this clonotype. The gene calls are TRBV9 and TRBJ2-3; weak D call: TRBD2 (7 bases). The V and J ends lost 4 bases and 2 bases respectively, with 17 bases between them. Germline-derived CDR1 and CDR2 are SGDLS and YYNGEE. The CDR3 length is 16 residues. This chain's CDR3 is CASSPTAGATTDTQYF. The DNA for the CDR3 is TGTGCCAGCAGCCCCACGGCGGGGGCAACCACAGATACGCAGTATTTT.

This clonotype showed up many times. V and J are TRBV6-1 and TRBJ1-3; D ambiguous. The ends were cut back, 5 bases at V and 0 bases at J, with 14 bases in the middle. Germline V lookup: CDR1 MNHNS, CDR2 SASEGT. There are 16 residues in the CDR3. The CDR3 DNA follows: TGTGCCAGCAGTTTCAGGTCCCGAGCCTCTGGAAACACCATATATTTT. Translation: CASSFRSRASGNTIYF.

This clonotype was seen repeatedly, ten times or more. The chain joins TRBV11-2 to TRBJ2-7, with 9 bases fitting TRBD2. CDR1 SGHAT and CDR2 FQNNGV come from the germline V gene. There are 14 residues in the CDR3. Trimming at V came to 7 bases and at J to 5 bases, leaving 9 bases not matched to a gene. CDR3 in amino acids: CASTYSGRIHEQYF. For the CDR3, the DNA is TGTGCCAGCACCTATAGCGGGAGAATCCACGAGCAGTACTTC. The variable domain in full, completed from reference TRBV11-2 and TRBJ2-7, reads EAGVAQSPRYKIIEKRQSVAFWCNPISGHATLYWYQQILGQGPKLLIQFQNNGVVDDSQLPKDRFSAERLKGVDSTLKIQPAKLEDSAVYLCASTYSGRIHEQYFGPGTRLTVT.

This clonotype was picked up many times. This chain uses TRBV30 with TRBJ2-2; unclear D gene. The CDR3 extends over 13 amino acids. V lost 0 bases and J lost 8, with 10 bases in between. In germline, CDR1 is GTSNPN, CDR2 SVGIG (reference sequence). The CDR3 protein is CAWSVPPRGELFF. CDR3 coding DNA: TGTGCCTGGAGTGTACCCCCTCGGGGGGAGCTGTTTTTT.

This clonotype turned up a few times. The rearrangement links TRBV5-1 to TRBJ2-2; TRBD1 aligns across 8 bases. The V and J ends lost 7 bases and 2 bases, in that order; junction bases with no gene match: 7. This CDR3 is built from 15 residues. CDR1 is SGHRS and CDR2 is YFSETQ in the germline V gene. As DNA, the CDR3 is TGCGCCAGCCGGGGACAGGTACCTAACACCGGGGAGCTGTTTTTT. Translated: CASRGQVPNTGELFF.

This clonotype was found many times. This chain links TRBV10-3 with TRBJ1-1; D gene uncertain. The CDR3 length is 13 residues. Germline CDR1 reads ENHRY; CDR2 reads SYGVKD. V was shortened by 6 bases and J by 1 base, with 9 bases between the two germline ends. The CDR3 protein is CAIRREPNTEAFF. DNA for the CDR3: TGTGCCATCAGGAGAGAGCCGAACACTGAAGCTTTCTTT.

V is TRBV30 and J is TRBJ1-2, with TRBD1 matching 7 bases. This CDR3 region has 13 residues. CDR1 and CDR2 from the germline V gene are GTSNPN and SVGIG (reference sequence). Trimming took 5 bases from V and 4 from J; bases not matched to a gene: 7. The CDR3 protein is CAWAGTESYGYTF. The CDR3 region has the DNA TGTGCCTGGGCCGGGACAGAATCCTATGGCTACACCTTC.

Comments on this clonotype: A read error may be the cause here, since a much bigger clone is one base away. Given the absence of the conserved phenylalanine or tryptophan at the CDR3 end, a read error is likely. The J gene is TRBJ2-7, the V gene TRBV7-2; 7 nucleotides match TRBD2. With V trimmed by 5 bases and J by 3 bases, 7 bases remained unmatched. Looked up from germline, CDR1 is SGHTA and CDR2 is FQGNSA. The CDR3 extends over 14 amino acids. DNA of the CDR3: TGTGCCAGCAGCCCCTCCGGGACTAACTACGAGCAGTACCTC. Translating gives CASSPSGTNYEQYL.

This rearrangement joins TRBV7-3 to TRBJ2-5; TRBD2 agrees at 8 bases. The CDR3 has 14 amino acids. V shed 0 bases and J 4 bases; nucleotides not matched to a gene: 1. Germline CDR1 SGHTA, CDR2 FQGTGA. This CDR3 is CASSLTGLAETQYF. For the CDR3, the DNA is TGTGCCAGCAGCTTAACAGGACTAGCAGAGACCCAGTACTTC.

This clonotype was counted ten times or more. This sequence joins TRBV6-1 and TRBJ2-7; D remains unclear. CDR3 length: 11 residues. Per germline, CDR1 MNHNS and CDR2 SASEGT. Trimming removed 1 base from V and 5 bases from J, with 3 bases in between. CDR3 nucleotides: TGTGCCAGCAGTGAAGTGCACGAGCAGTACTTC. This sequence encodes CASSEVHEQYF.

This clonotype has ten or more counts. The chain couples TRBV2 to TRBJ2-7; a possible D gene is TRBD1 (6 bases). CDR1 SNHLY and CDR2 FYNNEI come from the germline V gene. The ends were cut back, 5 bases at V and 4 bases at J, with 18 bases in the middle. The CDR3 contains 15 residues. CDR3 coding DNA: TGTGCCAGCAGTAAACGAGGACAGACCACTTACGAGCAGTACTTC. Translated: CASSKRGQTTYEQYF.

The V gene is TRBV27, the J gene TRBJ1-5; no clear D gene. The ends were cut back, 3 bases at V and 9 bases at J, with 12 bases in the middle. Germline CDR1 is MNHEY and CDR2 is SMNVEV (reference sequence). The CDR3 has 13 amino acids. CDR3 coding DNA: TGTGCCAGCAGTTTCGGCCCCTTAGCGCCCCAGCATTTT. It is translated as CASSFGPLAPQHF.

The chain uses TRBV27 and TRBJ2-6; D is unclear. The CDR3 runs 16 residues. Germline V gene sequence: CDR1 MNHEY, CDR2 SMNVEV (reference sequence). V lost 5 bases and J 0 bases, leaving 11 bases between the germline ends. CDR3 in DNA: TGTGCCAGCAGTCCCGCCACCCGCTCTGGGGCCAACGTCCTGACTTTC. Its protein is CASSPATRSGANVLTF.

This clonotype was detected ten times or more. This chain links TRBV12-3 or TRBV12-4 with TRBJ1-4; the D gene is possibly TRBD1 (5 bases). V was cut by 4 bases and J by 0 bases, with 15 bases left in between. The CDR3 covers 17 residues. The CDR3 bases are TGTGCCAGCAGTTGGGGCGCTGGATCTGCAACTAATGAAAAACTGTTTTTT. Amino acid sequence: CASSWGAGSATNEKLFF.

This clonotype was detected ten times or more. The chain employs TRBV6-5 and TRBJ1-5; D perhaps matches TRBD1 (5 bases). Germline-derived CDR1 and CDR2 are MNHEY and SVGAGI. This CDR3 is built from 15 residues. Deletions cut 2 bases from V and 2 bases from J, with 10 bases between. The CDR3 bases are TGTGCCAGCAGTTACCGGGGCAGGGGCAATCAGCCCCAGCATTTT. Amino acid sequence: CASSYRGRGNQPQHF.

At least ten counts were recorded for this clonotype. This chain uses TRBV2 with TRBJ2-7; 11 bases are a match to TRBD2. The CDR3 is made up of 14 amino acids. V lost 0 bases to trimming and J lost 11 bases; unmatched junction nucleotides: 6. Germline CDR1 is SNHLY and CDR2 is FYNNEI. The CDR3 is CASSEALVAGGEYF. The CDR3 region has the DNA TGTGCCAGCAGTGAAGCGCTGGTAGCGGGAGGGGAGTACTTC.

The chain uses TRBV3-1 and TRBJ2-2; D is possibly TRBD2 (6 bases). V lost 4 bases and J 7 bases, leaving 16 bases between the germline ends. From germline, CDR1 is LGHDT and CDR2 YNNKEL (reference sequence). This CDR3 is 15 amino acids long. CDR3 sequence: CASSPVGGAGGELFF. CDR3 coding DNA: TGTGCCAGCAGCCCTGTGGGGGGAGCGGGCGGGGAGCTGTTTTTT.

This clonotype turned up a few times. The chain uses TRBV2 and TRBJ1-4; D ambiguous. V was pared by 7 bases and J by 4 bases, with 10 bases between. The CDR3 has 13 amino acids. CDR1 is SNHLY and CDR2 is FYNNEI in the germline V gene. The CDR3 sequence is CASTVVVNEKLFF. CDR3 DNA sequence: TGTGCCAGCACCGTGGTCGTTAATGAAAAACTGTTTTTT.

The sample holds many counts of this clonotype. V and J are TRBV20-1 and TRBJ2-1; D not resolved. The germline gives CDR1 DFQATT, CDR2 SNEGSKA (reference sequence). CDR3 length equals 12 residues. Trimming took off 1 base at V and 9 bases at J, with 10 bases between the two ends. The CDR3: CSARGTWGEQFF. The DNA of the CDR3 is TGCAGTGCTAGAGGGACCTGGGGTGAGCAGTTCTTC.

This clonotype was seen a few times. This rearrangement joins TRBV9 to TRBJ2-7; TRBD1 aligns across 9 bases. The CDR3 covers 13 residues. V lost 4 bases to trimming and J lost 5 bases; unmatched junction nucleotides: 4. Per germline, CDR1 SGDLS and CDR2 YYNGEE. This CDR3 reads CASSPRTGDEQYF. CDR3 DNA: TGTGCCAGCAGCCCCAGGACAGGGGACGAGCAGTACTTC. Variable domain in full (rest from reference TRBV9 and TRBJ2-7): DSGVTQTPKHLITATGQRVTLRCSPRSGDLSVYWYQQSLDQGLQFLIQYYNGEERAKGNILERFSAQQFPDLHSELNLSSLELGDSALYFCASSPRTGDEQYFGPGTRLTVT.

This clonotype was found many times. V and J are TRBV5-1 and TRBJ2-2; D is possibly TRBD1 or TRBD2 (7 bases each). Germline V gives CDR1 SGHRS, CDR2 YFSETQ. The CDR3 loop spans 15 amino acids. Trimming cost V 2 bases and J 3 bases, with 11 bases left between them. CDR3 residues: CASSFQGGHTGELFF. DNA of the CDR3: TGCGCCAGCAGCTTCCAGGGGGGGCACACCGGGGAGCTGTTTTTT.

This clonotype was recorded at least ten times. This chain links TRBV15 with TRBJ2-1; 8 nucleotides agree with TRBD1. Trimming cost V 0 bases and J 5 bases; bases outside gene matches: 12. The length of the CDR3 is 18 residues. Germline V gene sequence: CDR1 LNHNV, CDR2 YYDKDF (reference sequence). Here the CDR3 DNA reads TGTGCCACCAGCAGAGATCCCCCCCGGGACAGGATCGACAATGAGCAGTTCTTC. Its translation: CATSRDPPRDRIDNEQFF.

This clonotype was seen ten or more times. V is TRBV6-5 and J is TRBJ2-7; D not resolved. V was pared by 0 bases and J by 5 bases, with 8 bases between. Germline V gene data show CDR1 as MNHEY and CDR2 as SVGAGI. This CDR3 is 13 amino acids long. CDR3 nucleotides: TGTGCCAGCAGTTACTCACCCTGGGACGAGCAGTACTTC. Translated, it gives CASSYSPWDEQYF.

In its sample, this clonotype was seen a few times. V and J are TRBV6-2 or TRBV6-3 and TRBJ2-3; TRBD1 matches 7 bases. Germline V gene lookup returns CDR1 MNHEY and CDR2 SVGEGT. With 0 bases clipped from V and 4 bases from J, the junction kept 7 bases outside the gene matches. The CDR3 sequence is 16 residues long. In DNA, the CDR3 is TGTGCCAGCAGTTACTCGACAGGGTATGGGGCAGATACGCAGTATTTT. It codes for CASSYSTGYGADTQYF.

To note about this clonotype: It may be a read error: a sequence one base away is much more abundant. This chain links TRBV9 with TRBJ2-2, with TRBD2 identical over 8 bases. Germline trimming cut 4 bases from V and 5 bases from J; bases unmatched to any gene: 7. Germline CDR1 SGDLS, CDR2 YYNGEE. This CDR3 is 15 amino acids long. The CDR3 spells CASSPSGGLTGELFF. The CDR3 DNA sequence: TGTGCCAGCAGCCCGAGCGGGGGCCTAACCGGGGAGCTGTTTTTT.

This clonotype has ten or more counts. The J gene is TRBJ2-7, the V gene TRBV13, with 12 positions matching TRBD1. Unmatched junction bases numbered 9, after V lost 5 bases and J lost 4 bases. This CDR3 has 16 residues. CDR1 and CDR2 (germline): PRHDT, FYEKMQ (reference sequence). The CDR3 loop reads CASSLGTGGAGYEQYF. The CDR3 DNA reads as TGTGCCAGCAGCCTCGGGACAGGGGGCGCGGGGTACGAGCAGTACTTC.

The chain combines TRBV7-9 with TRBJ2-5; D is uncertain. The germline V and J ends were trimmed by 5 bases and 5 bases, with 9 bases remaining between them. The V gene's germline CDR1 is SEHNR and CDR2 FQNEAQ (reference sequence). The CDR3 extends over 12 amino acids. CDR3 protein: CASSPEKETQYF. The CDR3 DNA follows: TGTGCCAGCAGCCCGGAGAAGGAGACCCAGTACTTC.

This clonotype was detected only a few times. The chain joins TRBV19 to TRBJ1-4, with TRBD1 identical over 9 bases. The V and J ends lost 5 bases and 8 bases, in that order; junction bases with no gene match: 6. This CDR3 has 14 residues. CDR1 is LNHDA and CDR2 is SQIVND in the germline V gene (reference sequence). Here the CDR3 DNA reads TGTGCCAGTAGTGCGGGACAGGGATACGAAAAACTGTTTTTT. Protein sequence: CASSAGQGYEKLFF.

This clonotype was detected many times. The V and J genes are TRBV20-1 and TRBJ1-4, with 7 bases matching TRBD1. The V gene's germline CDR1 is DFQATT and CDR2 SNEGSKA (reference sequence). The junction had 5 bases not matched to a gene; V was cut back by 0 bases and J by 7 bases. The CDR3 is 14 amino acids. The CDR3 sequence: CSARDQGGVEKLFF. CDR3 in DNA: TGCAGTGCTAGAGATCAAGGGGGCGTTGAAAAACTGTTTTTT.